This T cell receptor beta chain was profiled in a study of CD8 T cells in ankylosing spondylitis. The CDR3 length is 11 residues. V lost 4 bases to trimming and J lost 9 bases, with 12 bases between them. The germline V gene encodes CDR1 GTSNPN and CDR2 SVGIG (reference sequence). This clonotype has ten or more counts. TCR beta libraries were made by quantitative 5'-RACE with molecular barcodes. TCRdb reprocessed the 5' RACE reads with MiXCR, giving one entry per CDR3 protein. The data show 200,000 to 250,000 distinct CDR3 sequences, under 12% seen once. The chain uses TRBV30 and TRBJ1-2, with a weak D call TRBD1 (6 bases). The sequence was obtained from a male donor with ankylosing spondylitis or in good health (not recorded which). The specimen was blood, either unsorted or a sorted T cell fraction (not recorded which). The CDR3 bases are TGTGCCTGGAACAGGGAAAGGAGCTACACCTTC. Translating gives CAWNRERSYTF.